The subject of this entry is one T cell receptor beta chain. Its antigen is undetermined. V lost 0 bases and J lost 7, with 14 bases in between. Germline V CDR1 and CDR2: SGHNT, YYREEE (reference sequence). The CDR3 has 15 residues. This sample was included in a study of OX40 agonist ivuxolimab in advanced cancers. Study as a whole: Subjects had a mean age of around 60 years, with a range of roughly 23 to 80; just over 80% were male. Overall study findings and caveats: Antigen specificity was not determined for the expanded peripheral T cells. Relative to CD4+, CD8+ T cells held more expanded clones on average.

The table came from immunoSEQ multiplex PCR; TCRdb's copy has only in-frame clones and leaves some out. Of some 59,000 clones detected, roughly 82% appear once; the ten largest clones hold 2.4%. The source is an adult with an advanced solid tumor such as melanoma, head and neck, liver or kidney cancer. The chain carries TRBV5-4 and TRBJ2-4; D is unresolved. The sample in question was CD4+ or CD8+ T cells sorted from blood, obtained in a trial of the OX40 agonist ivuxolimab. The CDR3 DNA is TGTGCCAGCAGCTTGGGGGTTGGGCACTTGAACATTCAGTACTTC. Translating gives CASSLGVGHLNIQYF.